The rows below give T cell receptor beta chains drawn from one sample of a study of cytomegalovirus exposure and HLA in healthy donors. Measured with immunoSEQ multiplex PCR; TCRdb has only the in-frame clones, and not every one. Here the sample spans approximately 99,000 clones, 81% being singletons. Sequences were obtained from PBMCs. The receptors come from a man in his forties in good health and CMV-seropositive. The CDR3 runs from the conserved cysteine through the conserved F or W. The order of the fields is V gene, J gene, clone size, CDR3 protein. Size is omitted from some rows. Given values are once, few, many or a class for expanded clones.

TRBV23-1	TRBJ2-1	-	CASSQDRQSDNEQFF
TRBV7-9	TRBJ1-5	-	CASSPGGLLSGQPQHF
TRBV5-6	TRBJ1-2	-	CASSLLTGVFYGYTF
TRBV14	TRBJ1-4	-	CASSELGQGPEKLFF
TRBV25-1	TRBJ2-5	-	CASSDWGAETQYF
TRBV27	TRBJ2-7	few	CASSLSFKLLAGTGEQYF
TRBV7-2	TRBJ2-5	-	CASSQQGTGETQYF
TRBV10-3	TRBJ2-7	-	CAISEVLAGVYEQYF
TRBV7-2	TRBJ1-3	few	CASSLEPGSGGNTIYF
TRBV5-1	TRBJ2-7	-	CASSLARTSGSYEQYF
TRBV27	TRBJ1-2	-	CASSFGQDYGYTF
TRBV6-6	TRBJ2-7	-	CASQQTAAYEQYF
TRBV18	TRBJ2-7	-	CASSPNSYEQYF
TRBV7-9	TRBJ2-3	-	CASSPGSLAVTDTQYF
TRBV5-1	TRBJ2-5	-	CASSLVGGGKETQYF
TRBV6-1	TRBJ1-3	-	CASSGGRVPGNTIYF
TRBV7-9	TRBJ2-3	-	CASSGTSGRVDTQYF
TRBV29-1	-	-	CSVVSGFGYEQYF
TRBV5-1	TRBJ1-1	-	CASSVHTGGTEAFF
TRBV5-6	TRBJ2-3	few	CASSLGAGGSDTQYF
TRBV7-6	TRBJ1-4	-	CASSRLRDRNEKLFF
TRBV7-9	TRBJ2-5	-	CASSPGQGGQETQYF
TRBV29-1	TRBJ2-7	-	CSGGQGGSGVQYF
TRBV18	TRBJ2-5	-	CASSPIAGAHKETQYF
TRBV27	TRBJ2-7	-	CASSRRGQATSSEQYF
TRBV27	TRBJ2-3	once	CASIPSGTQYF
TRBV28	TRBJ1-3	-	CASNTTPGFGNTIYF
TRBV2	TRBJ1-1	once	CASRGSPENTEAFF
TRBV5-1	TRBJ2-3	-	CASSLGVTSGSSDTQYF
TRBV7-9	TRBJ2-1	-	CASSVGTSQYNEQFF
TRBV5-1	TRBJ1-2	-	CASSYGQGDGYTF